These 29 T cell receptor beta chains originate from one sample sequenced in a study of blood T cells in healthy people across ages. Alongside a J-beta primer mix, a sample-barcoded 5' primer served in a second PCR lasting about 7 to 12 cycles. Using its own MiXCR run on the 5' RACE reads, TCRdb lists one record per CDR3 protein. The sample gives 1.2 million to 1.5 million distinct CDR3 sequences, around 59% of which show up once; 6.5% to 8.5% is in the top ten. The source material was blood. These receptors were obtained from a man between 18 and 35 years old in good health.

The table lists this clonotype with a few counts. This chain links TRBV5-1 with TRBJ2-7, with 7 nucleotides matching TRBD1. This CDR3 has 16 amino acids. Germline V gene data show CDR1 as SGHRS and CDR2 as YFSETQ. Trimming cost V 2 bases and J 0 bases; bases outside gene matches: 8. The CDR3 sequence: CASSLLRDRPSYEQYF. As DNA, the CDR3 is TGCGCCAGCAGCTTACTACGGGACAGACCCTCCTACGAGCAGTACTTC. The full variable domain, completed using reference TRBV5-1 and TRBJ2-7, is KAGVTQTPRYLIKTRGQQVTLSCSPISGHRSVSWYQQTPGQGLQFLFEYFSETQRNKGNFPGRFSGRQFSNSRSEMNVSTLELGDSALYLCASSLLRDRPSYEQYFGPGTRLTVT.

This clonotype was counted a single time. V gene TRBV9 combines with J gene TRBJ1-1; TRBD1 might be the D (5 bases). CDR1 is SGDLS and CDR2 is YYNGEE in the germline V gene. Between the trimmed V and J ends, which lost 5 bases and 1 base, there was a span of 18 bases. CDR3 length equals 16 residues. The DNA of the CDR3 is TGTGCCAGCAGGTTAGCCCCAGGGTTGGGGAACACTGAAGCTTTCTTT. Translation gives CASRLAPGLGNTEAFF.

The chain uses TRBV20-1 and TRBJ1-5; a weak D match, TRBD1 (5 bases). Germline values: CDR1 DFQATT, CDR2 SNEGSKA (reference sequence). The CDR3 is 14 amino acids. Deletions cut 3 bases from V and 0 bases from J, with 9 bases between. The CDR3 sequence: CSASPGDSNQPQHF. The CDR3 DNA is TGCAGTGCTAGTCCGGGGGATAGCAATCAGCCCCAGCATTTT.

This clonotype was detected only a few times. This chain connects TRBV28 to TRBJ1-2; TRBD1 matches at 8 bases. CDR1 MDHEN and CDR2 SYDVKM come from the germline V gene. Unmatched junction bases numbered 4, after V lost 5 bases and J lost 5 bases. The CDR3 has 13 residues. The CDR3 DNA is TGTGCCAGCAGTGAGACAGGGGTTTATGGCTACACCTTC. Protein sequence: CASSETGVYGYTF.

CDR3 protein: CASNDPGQGRYEQYF. In DNA, the CDR3 is TGTGCCAGCAATGACCCGGGACAGGGTCGGTACGAGCAGTACTTC. The chain links TRBV6-2 or TRBV6-3 to TRBJ2-4, with TRBD1 identical over 9 bases. The end of the DNA fits TRBJ2-7 better, so the J call may be wrong. Germline CDR1 is MNHEY and CDR2 is SVGEGT. The CDR3 has 15 residues.

In its sample, this clonotype was seen a few times. The chain employs TRBV29-1 and TRBJ1-2; D gene uncertain. V lost 1 base, J lost 0 bases, and 12 bases lay in between. The germline V gene encodes CDR1 SQVTM and CDR2 ANQGSEA. The CDR3 is 15 amino acids. In nucleotides, the CDR3 is TGCAGCGTTGAAGGAGGGAACAGAGCTAACTATGGCTACACCTTC. This translates into CSVEGGNRANYGYTF.

This chain links TRBV20-1 with TRBJ1-2; no clear D. V lost 3 bases and J 0 bases, leaving 8 bases between the germline ends. CDR1 and CDR2 from the germline V gene are DFQATT and SNEGSKA (reference sequence). CDR3 length: 13 residues. For the CDR3, the DNA is TGCAGTGCTAGGGTTAGGTCTAACTATGGCTACACCTTC. Protein product: CSARVRSNYGYTF.

The rearrangement uses TRBV25-1 and TRBJ2-1; 10 bases match TRBD2. CDR3 length: 16 residues. V shed 4 bases and J 4 bases; nucleotides not matched to a gene: 7. Germline CDR1 is MGHDK and CDR2 is SYGVNS. CDR3 sequence reads: CASSVRTSGEYNEQFF. The CDR3 nucleotides are TGTGCCAGCAGTGTACGGACTAGCGGAGAGTACAATGAGCAGTTCTTC.

As concerns this clonotype: With a much larger clone just one base away, this may be a read error. V and J are TRBV20-1 and TRBJ2-1; perhaps TRBD2 as D (5 bases). The CDR3 has 15 amino acids. The V end lost 5 bases, the J end lost 4 bases, and 18 bases lay between the germline ends. The germline CDR1 and CDR2 sequences are DFQATT and SNEGSKA (reference sequence). CDR3 bases: TGCAGTGCTCCACCTAGGGCTGAGGGATACAATGAGCAGTTCTTC. This gives the protein CSAPPRAEGYNEQFF.

The V call is TRBV12-3 or TRBV12-4, the J call TRBJ1-5; 7 bases are a match to TRBD1. The CDR3 has 16 residues. The V segment lost 5 bases and the J segment 4 bases; nucleotides outside the gene matches: 11. The chain's CDR3 is CASSATTGETNQPQHF. The CDR3, as DNA: TGTGCCAGCAGTGCGACCACAGGGGAAACTAATCAGCCCCAGCATTTT.

The chain is built from TRBV4-2 and TRBJ1-1; D gene uncertain. Trimming took off 0 bases at V and 0 bases at J, with 11 bases between the two ends. This CDR3 is 16 amino acids long. Germline V lookup: CDR1 LGHNA, CDR2 YNFKEQ. The CDR3 protein is CASSQDPSTVNTEAFF. The CDR3 DNA sequence: TGTGCCAGCAGCCAAGACCCATCAACGGTGAACACTGAAGCTTTCTTT.

The chain carries TRBV4-1 and TRBJ2-3, with a tentative D call TRBD1 (5 bases). The germline V gene encodes CDR1 MGHRA and CDR2 YSYEKL. The CDR3 is 16 residues long. The V end lost 4 bases, the J end lost 2 bases, and 16 bases lay between the germline ends. CDR3 sequence (DNA): TGCGCCAGCAGCCTACACGACAGTACCGTCACAGATACGCAGTATTTT. As protein: CASSLHDSTVTDTQYF.

This clonotype was counted a few times. The junction differs from germline at one of its ends, possibly a read error. The chain links TRBV12-3 or TRBV12-4 to TRBJ2-7; no reliable D call. The CDR3 length is 12 residues. CDR3 loop: CAGSSGPYEQYF. In DNA form, the CDR3 reads TGTGCCGGCAGTTCTGGACCTTACGAGCAGTACTTC.

The V gene is TRBV4-3, the J gene TRBJ1-1; no clear D gene. V shed 4 bases and J shed 0 bases, with 15 bases lying between them. The CDR3 extends over 16 amino acids. Germline V gene sequence: CDR1 LGHNA, CDR2 YSLEER. The DNA for the CDR3 is TGCGCCAGCAGCCTAACGCCGGGCCTGATGAACACTGAAGCTTTCTTT. Translated: CASSLTPGLMNTEAFF.

This clonotype was observed a few times. The chain couples TRBV7-2 to TRBJ2-7; no reliable D call. Trimming stripped 2 bases from V and 5 bases from J, with 13 bases between. CDR3 length: 14 amino acids. Germline V gene lookup returns CDR1 SGHTA and CDR2 FQGNSA. The DNA of the CDR3 is TGTGCCAGCAGCTTAAGGTCCAGCTTACACGAGCAGTACTTC. Its translation is CASSLRSSLHEQYF.

This clonotype showed up just a few times. This CDR3 is CASSGQGQVYGYTF. CDR3 DNA: TGTGCCAGCTCGGGGCAGGGACAGGTCTACGGCTACACCTTC. The gene calls are TRBV6-6 and TRBJ1-2; 8 bases are shared with TRBD1. Germline assignment: CDR1 MNHNY and CDR2 SVGAGI (reference sequence). The V segment lost 8 bases and the J segment 8 bases; nucleotides outside the gene matches: 13. The CDR3 has 14 amino acids.

V is TRBV6-5 and J is TRBJ2-3, with D possibly TRBD1 on 5 matching bases. Trimming took off 6 bases at V and 2 bases at J, with 12 bases between the two ends. Germline values: CDR1 MNHEY, CDR2 SVGAGI. This CDR3 has 14 residues. The CDR3 sequence is CASRLQGTTDTQYF. CDR3 coding DNA: TGTGCCAGCAGGCTTCAGGGAACCACAGATACGCAGTATTTT.

The V gene is TRBV4-1, the J gene TRBJ2-6, with D tentatively TRBD1 (5 bases). This CDR3 has 15 amino acids. CDR1 MGHRA and CDR2 YSYEKL come from the germline V gene. The ends were cut back, 3 bases at V and 4 bases at J, with 10 bases in the middle. Here the CDR3 DNA reads TGCGCCAGCAGCCAGAGCAGGGCCGGGGCCAACGTCCTGACTTTC. Translated: CASSQSRAGANVLTF.

V usage is TRBV12-3 or TRBV12-4 and J usage is TRBJ2-5, with 13 positions matching TRBD2. This CDR3 has 17 residues. V trimming: 6 bases; J trimming: 2 bases; junction bases outside the gene matches: 9. CDR3 DNA sequence: TGTGCCAGCAGCTTACTAGCGGGGGGGCCCGGGCAAGAGACCCAGTACTTC. This sequence encodes CASSLLAGGPGQETQYF.

The V and J genes are TRBV10-1 and TRBJ2-1, with 9 bases aligning to TRBD2. V shed 0 bases, J shed 8 bases, and the junction held 5 bases outside the gene matches. CDR3 length: 15 amino acids. In germline, CDR1 is WNHNN, CDR2 SYGVQD (reference sequence). The CDR3 DNA follows: TGCGCCAGCAGTGAGTCAAGACTAGCGGAGGATGAGCAGTTCTTC. This gives the protein CASSESRLAEDEQFF.

The chain recombines TRBV18 with TRBJ2-4; D is unresolved. Germline values: CDR1 KGHSH, CDR2 LQKENI. The CDR3 consists of 14 residues. V was pared by 5 bases and J by 4 bases, with 12 bases between. CDR3 nucleotide sequence: TGTGCCAGCTCAGTTCAGGAATCTAAAAACATTCAGTACTTC. Protein sequence: CASSVQESKNIQYF.

The chain carries TRBV3-1 and TRBJ1-2; D remains ambiguous. This CDR3 contains 16 residues. Germline CDR1 and CDR2: LGHDT and YNNKEL (reference sequence). V was shortened by 0 bases and J by 4 bases, with 15 bases between the two germline ends. The CDR3 DNA is TGTGCCAGCAGCCAAGATCTAAATGGAGGGTTCTATGGCTACACCTTC. Protein: CASSQDLNGGFYGYTF.

The CDR3 region has the DNA TGCAGTGCTATGGAACAGCCCAACACCGGGGAGCTGTTTTTT. The encoded protein is CSAMEQPNTGELFF. The V and J genes are TRBV20-1 and TRBJ2-2; D is ambiguous. V gave up 4 bases and J gave up 2 bases, with 11 bases separating them. The CDR3 covers 14 residues. The germline V gene encodes CDR1 DFQATT and CDR2 SNEGSKA (reference sequence).

This chain connects TRBV6-5 to TRBJ2-7; no firm D call. The germline V gene has CDR1 MNHEY and CDR2 SVGAGI. This CDR3 has 14 amino acids. The V end was cut by 2 bases, the J end by 0 bases, with 8 bases between. The CDR3 loop reads CASSYMSSSYEQYF. DNA of the CDR3: TGTGCCAGCAGTTACATGAGCAGCTCCTACGAGCAGTACTTC.

This clonotype appeared a single time. CDR3 region: CASSFPKAGSNQPQHF. The CDR3 DNA sequence: TGTGCCAGCAGCTTCCCTAAGGCGGGCAGCAATCAGCCCCAGCATTTT. The chain is built from TRBV6-5 and TRBJ1-5; D is undetermined. The CDR3 sequence is 16 residues long. V lost 6 bases and J 1 base, leaving 16 bases between the germline ends. The germline CDR1 and CDR2 sequences are MNHEY and SVGAGI.

V gene TRBV6-1 combines with J gene TRBJ2-5; tentatively, D is TRBD1 or TRBD2 (6 bases each). The J call could be wrong; TRBJ2-7 is a better fit for the DNA end. The CDR3 length is 16 residues. Germline loops: CDR1 MNHNS, CDR2 SASEGT. The CDR3 spells CASSDRFGGRAHEQYF. CDR3 DNA sequence: TGTGCCAGCAGTGACCGTTTTGGGGGGCGAGCCCACGAGCAGTACTTC.

The J gene is TRBJ1-6, the V gene TRBV7-9, with TRBD1 as a possible D gene (6 bases). The V gene lost 5 bases and the J gene lost 9 bases, with 14 bases spanning the gap. The length of the CDR3 is 14 residues. In germline, CDR1 is SEHNR, CDR2 FQNEAQ (reference sequence). The CDR3 DNA is TGTGCCAGCAGCCAACAGGACAGAGGTTCACCCCTCCACTTT. It is translated as CASSQQDRGSPLHF. Supplemented by reference TRBV7-9 and TRBJ1-6, the full variable domain reads DTGVSQNPRHKITKRGQNVTFRCDPISEHNRLYWYRQTLGQGPEFLTYFQNEAQLEKSRLLSDRFSAERPKGSFSTLEIQRTEQGDSAMYLCASSQQDRGSPLHFGNGTRLTVT.

The chain carries TRBV10-3 and TRBJ2-5; TRBD1 agrees at 12 bases. V trimming: 5 bases; J trimming: 4 bases; junction bases outside the gene matches: 8. CDR3 size: 16 residues. The V gene's germline CDR1 is ENHRY and CDR2 SYGVKD. The chain's CDR3 is CAISIEGTGGRETQYF. The CDR3 DNA sequence: TGTGCCATCAGTATCGAAGGGACAGGGGGCAGAGAGACCCAGTACTTC.

This clonotype was observed once. This sequence may be a read error, since a much larger clone differs from it by one base. CDR3 sequence: CSARGPGSYEQYF. For the CDR3, the DNA is TGCAGTGCTAGGGGACCGGGCTCCTACGAGCAGTACTTC. The chain uses TRBV20-1 and TRBJ2-7; D is tentatively TRBD1 or TRBD2 (5 bases each). CDR3 length: 13 amino acids. Trimming shortened V by 3 bases and J by 0 bases, and 9 bases separated the two germline ends. Germline V lookup: CDR1 DFQATT, CDR2 SNEGSKA (reference sequence).